The rows below give T cell receptor beta chains drawn from one sample of a study of CD8+ T cells in alopecia areata. The repertoire was sequenced with immunoSEQ multiplex PCR; TCRdb's copy has only in-frame clones and lacks some. The sample lists roughly 250,000 clones; 60% were seen once. The sample consisted of CD4+ T cells sorted from blood, taken at roughly week 52, from a patient treated with tofacitinib. The receptors originated from a human donor with alopecia areata. Each CDR3 is given with its conserved first and last residue. The D gene is left open where the match is weak. Not every row has a clone size; where given, it reads once, few, many or a size class.

>NA|TRBJ2-3|few|TRBV5-1
CASSFSDFTDTQYF
TGCGCCAGCAGTTTCTCGGACTTCACAGATACGCAGTATTTT
>NA|TRBJ1-1|NA|TRBV27
CASSPVGGNTEAFF
TGTGCCAGCAGCCCAGTGGGGGGGAACACTGAAGCTTTCTTT
>NA|TRBJ2-3|NA|TRBV29-1
CSVEVRYTQYF
TGCAGCGTTGAGGTTAGATATACGCAGTATTTT
>NA|TRBJ1-6|NA|TRBV7-3
CASSRDLNSPLHF
TGTGCCAGCAGCCGGGACCTTAATTCACCCCTCCACTTT
>TRBD1|TRBJ2-5|NA|TRBV29-1
CSGRDRGWETQYF
TGCAGCGGCCGGGACAGGGGTTGGGAGACCCAGTACTTC
>TRBD1|TRBJ2-3|NA|TRBV29-1
CSVETGGDTQYF
TGCAGCGTTGAGACAGGGGGAGATACGCAGTATTTT
>NA|TRBJ2-7|NA|TRBV30
CAGRGRVGSSYEQYF
TGTGCCGGACGGGGACGGGTCGGAAGCTCCTACGAGCAGTACTTC
>NA|TRBJ2-7|NA|TRBV18
CASSSKLQVVSEQYF
TGTGCCAGCTCGTCGAAGCTACAGGTCGTCTCCGAGCAGTACTTC
>TRBD1|TRBJ1-2|NA|TRBV5-1
CASSSRDSGSRWDGYTF
TGCGCCAGCAGCTCCCGGGACAGCGGGTCACGATGGGATGGCTACACCTTC
>NA|TRBJ2-7|NA|TRBV4-3
CASSQVAATYEQYF
TGCGCCAGCAGCCAAGTAGCAGCCACCTACGAGCAGTACTTC
>NA|TRBJ2-5|NA|TRBV30
CAEGFGETQYF
TGTGCCGAGGGATTCGGAGAGACCCAGTACTTC
>NA|TRBJ2-7|few|TRBV29-1
CSVLTVSYEQYF
TGCAGCGTCTTGACAGTCTCCTACGAGCAGTACTTC
>NA|TRBJ1-2|NA|TRBV6-1
CASSEGGFGLVNYGYTF
TGTGCCAGCAGTGAAGGCGGGTTTGGCTTGGTTAACTATGGCTACACCTTC
>NA|TRBJ2-7|few|TRBV30
CAWSVGSSSPSNF
TGTGCCTGGAGTGTCGGCAGTAGTTCTCCTAGTAACTTC
>NA|TRBJ1-2|few|TRBV4-1
CASSQEGYGYTF
TGCGCCAGCAGCCAAGAGGGCTATGGCTACACCTTC
>NA|TRBJ1-1|few|TRBV29-1
CSVSVGAAEAFF
TGCAGCGTTTCGGTAGGTGCCGCTGAGGCTTTCTTT
>NA|TRBJ2-5|many|TRBV11-2
CASSKTRGETQYF
TGTGCCAGCAGCAAAACGAGGGGAGAGACCCAGTACTTC
>TRBD2|TRBJ2-3|once|TRBV9
CASSPPSGDTDTQYF
TGTGCCAGCAGCCCCCCTAGCGGGGACACAGATACGCAGTATTTT
>NA|TRBJ2-7|NA|TRBV7-9
CASSLYEGEYEQYF
TGTGCCAGCAGCTTGTACGAGGGGGAATACGAGCAGTACTTC
>TRBD1|TRBJ1-1|once|TRBV5-1
CASSPDRGGNTEAFF
TGCGCCAGCAGCCCCGACAGGGGAGGAAACACTGAAGCTTTCTTT
>TRBD1|TRBJ2-3|NA|TRBV30
CAWTKGAGAYTDTQYF
TGTGCCTGGACCAAGGGGGCAGGGGCGTACACAGATACGCAGTATTTT
>TRBD1|TRBJ2-3|NA|TRBV2
CASKTGQGATDTQYF
TGTGCCAGCAAGACTGGACAGGGGGCCACAGATACGCAGTATTTT
>TRBD2|TRBJ2-2|NA|TRBV2
CASSGLATNTGELFF
TGTGCCAGCAGCGGACTAGCGACAAACACCGGGGAGCTGTTTTTT
>NA|TRBJ1-2|NA|TRBV4-1
CASSQGGGRGDYGYTF
TGCGCCAGCAGCCAAGGGGGAGGCCGCGGGGACTATGGCTACACCTTC
>TRBD2|TRBJ2-3|NA|TRBV7-3
CASSLSGGSDTQYF
TGTGCCAGCAGCCTTTCGGGGGGTTCAGATACGCAGTATTTT
>TRBD1|TRBJ2-2|few|TRBV29-1
CSVESQGHTGELFF
TGCAGCGTTGAATCACAGGGGCACACCGGGGAGCTGTTTTTT
>NA|TRBJ2-5|once|TRBV7-8
CASSLPGPGETQYF
TGTGCCAGCAGCCTGCCGGGACCGGGGGAGACCCAGTACTTC
>NA|TRBJ1-2|NA|TRBV6-1
CASSAQGLSLGYTF
TGTGCCAGCAGTGCGCAGGGACTTTCGCTTGGCTACACCTTC
>NA|TRBJ2-3|few|TRBV7-9
CASSWRTGTYSTDTQYF
TGTGCCAGCAGCTGGAGAACCGGGACGTATAGCACAGATACGCAGTATTTT
>TRBD2|TRBJ2-1|NA|TRBV29-1
CSVGAGGGEQFF
TGCAGCGTTGGAGCGGGGGGCGGGGAGCAGTTCTTC
>NA|TRBJ1-1|NA|TRBV7-3
CASSLFGGKNTEAFF
TGTGCCAGCAGCTTATTCGGGGGGAAGAACACTGAAGCTTTCTTT
>NA|TRBJ1-5|NA|TRBV7-9
CASSLRGSNQPQHF
TGTGCCAGCAGCTTAAGGGGAAGCAATCAGCCCCAGCATTTT
>NA|TRBJ1-5|few|TRBV2
CASSAGRGELGQPQHF
TGTGCCAGCAGTGCGGGGCGGGGAGAATTGGGCCAGCCCCAGCATTTT
>TRBD2|TRBJ2-1|once|TRBV7-8
CASSPWRGGYNEQFF
TGTGCCAGCAGCCCCTGGCGGGGGGGGTACAATGAGCAGTTCTTC
>NA|TRBJ2-2|NA|TRBV6-5
CASSRPENTGELFF
TGTGCCAGCAGCCGACCTGAGAACACCGGGGAGCTGTTTTTT
>TRBD1|TRBJ2-7|NA|TRBV6-5
CASSHRQGYEQYF
TGTGCCAGCAGCCACCGACAGGGCTACGAGCAGTACTTC
>TRBD1|TRBJ1-1|NA|TRBV30
CAWSADRGEVFF
TGTGCCTGGAGTGCTGACAGGGGAGAAGTTTTCTTT
>NA|TRBJ1-6|NA|TRBV30
CAWSQQGGVSPLHF
TGTGCCTGGAGTCAGCAGGGCGGCGTCTCACCCCTCCACTTT
>NA|TRBJ1-2|NA|TRBV4-1
CASSYNVMVSFLNYGYTF
TGCGCCAGCAGCTACAACGTAATGGTTTCGTTTCTGAACTATGGCTACACCTTC
>NA|TRBJ1-1|NA|TRBV9
CASSRLGGNTEAFF
TGTGCCAGCAGCCGCCTCGGCGGGAACACTGAAGCTTTCTTT
>TRBD1|TRBJ1-5|NA|TRBV29-1
CSVTQGNQPQHF
TGCAGCGTAACACAGGGGAATCAGCCCCAGCATTTT
>TRBD1|TRBJ1-2|NA|TRBV7-9
CASSLRGQWGYTF
TGTGCCAGCAGCCTGAGGGGACAGTGGGGCTACACCTTC
>NA|TRBJ2-7|NA|TRBV5-1
CASSLRAWHYEQYF
TGCGCCAGCAGCTTGAGGGCTTGGCACTACGAGCAGTACTTC
>NA|TRBJ2-6|NA|TRBV29-1
CSVDPGANVLTF
TGCAGCGTTGACCCTGGGGCCAACGTCCTGACTTTC
>TRBD1|TRBJ1-5|NA|TRBV30
CAWNYRGGGNQPQHF
TGTGCCTGGAACTACAGGGGGGGCGGGAATCAGCCCCAGCATTTT
>NA|TRBJ1-1|NA|TRBV27
CASSKDGYTEAFF
TGTGCCAGCAGTAAGGACGGATACACTGAAGCTTTCTTT